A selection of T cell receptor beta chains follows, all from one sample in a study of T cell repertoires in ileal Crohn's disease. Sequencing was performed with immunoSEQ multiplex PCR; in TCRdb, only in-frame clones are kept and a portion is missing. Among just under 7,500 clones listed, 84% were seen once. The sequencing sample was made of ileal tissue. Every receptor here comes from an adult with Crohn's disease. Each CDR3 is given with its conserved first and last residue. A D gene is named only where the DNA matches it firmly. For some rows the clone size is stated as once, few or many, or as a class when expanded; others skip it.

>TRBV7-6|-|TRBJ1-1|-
TGTGCCAGCAGCTTAGCGCATCGGGAGAAGCTTAACACTGAAGCTTTCTTT
CASSLAHREKLNTEAFF
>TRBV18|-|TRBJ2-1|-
TGTGCCAGCTCACCAGGGCAGGACAATGAGCAGTTCTTC
CASSPGQDNEQFF
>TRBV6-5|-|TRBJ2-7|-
TGTGCCAGCAGTCCCTCAGGGGTTAGAGAGCAGTACTTC
CASSPSGVREQYF
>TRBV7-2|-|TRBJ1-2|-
TGTGCCAGCAGCTTAGTTGCGAGTTCGAACTATGGCTACACCTTC
CASSLVASSNYGYTF
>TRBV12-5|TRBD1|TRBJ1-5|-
TGTGCTAGTGAAGGGACAGCCAATCAGCCCCAGCATTTT
CASEGTANQPQHF
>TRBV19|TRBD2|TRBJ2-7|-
TGTGCCAGTAGTATGGCCTGGCTAGCGGGAGATGAGCAGTACTTC
CASSMAWLAGDEQYF
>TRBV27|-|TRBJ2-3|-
TGTGCCAGCCTGGGGCAGGATCAACATACGCAGTATTTT
CASLGQDQHTQYF
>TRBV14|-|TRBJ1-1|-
TGTGCCAGCAGCCAAGGTCGGAGATTTGAAGCTTTCTTT
CASSQGRRFEAFF
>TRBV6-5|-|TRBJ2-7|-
TGTGCCAGCAGCCGCACAGGAGGGACCTACGAGCAGTACTTC
CASSRTGGTYEQYF
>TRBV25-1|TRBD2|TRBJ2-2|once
TGTGCCAGCAGTGAACAGCGACTAGCGGGGAACACCGGGGAGCTGTTTTTT
CASSEQRLAGNTGELFF
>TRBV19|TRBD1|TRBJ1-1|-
TGTGCCAGTAGTATCGGACAGGGCCAAGCTTTCTTT
CASSIGQGQAFF
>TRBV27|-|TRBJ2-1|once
TGTGCCAGCAGTCCCGGACTGGGAGGCAATGAGCAGTTCTTC
CASSPGLGGNEQFF
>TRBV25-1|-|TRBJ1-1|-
TGTGCCAGCAGTGAACGGGGCACTGAAGCTTTCTTT
CASSERGTEAFF
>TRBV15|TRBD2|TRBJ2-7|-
TGTGCCACCAGCGGGAGGGCCGCGGGCTCCTACGAGCAGTACTTC
CATSGRAAGSYEQYF
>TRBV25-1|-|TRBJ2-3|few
TGTGCCAGCAGTGAACCCGACAGAGTCACAGATACGCAGTATTTT
CASSEPDRVTDTQYF
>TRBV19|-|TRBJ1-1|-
TGTGCCAGTACCCAGTGGAACACTGAAGCTTTCTTT
CASTQWNTEAFF
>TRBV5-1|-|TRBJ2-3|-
TGCGCCAGCAGCCTGGGTAGGGGGTGGACAGATACGCAGTATTTT
CASSLGRGWTDTQYF
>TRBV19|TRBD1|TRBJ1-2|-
TGTGCCAGTAGTCCCCGGGACAGGGGTAATGGCTACACCTTC
CASSPRDRGNGYTF
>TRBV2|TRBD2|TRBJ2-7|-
TGTGCCAGCAGACTAGCGGGATTTCACGAGCAGTACTTC
CASRLAGFHEQYF
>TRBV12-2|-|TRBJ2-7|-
TGTGCAAGTCGCTTAGGGAGCTTTTACGAGCAGTACTTC
CASRLGSFYEQYF
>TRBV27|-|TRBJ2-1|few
TGTGCCAGCAGGGGGAGCGGTGAGCAGTTCTTC
CASRGSGEQFF
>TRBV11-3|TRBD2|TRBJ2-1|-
TGTGCCAGCAGCTTAGTAGGGCTAGCGGGACGATCCTACAATGAGCAGTTCTTC
CASSLVGLAGRSYNEQFF
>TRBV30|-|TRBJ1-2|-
TGTGCCTGGAGTCCTCGACAGTCTACCTATGGCTACACCTTC
CAWSPRQSTYGYTF
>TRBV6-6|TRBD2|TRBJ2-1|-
TGTGCCAGCACCAAGACTAGCGGGTCTGGGAATGAGCAGTTCTTC
CASTKTSGSGNEQFF
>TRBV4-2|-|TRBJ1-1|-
TGTGCCAGCAGCGCAGAATCGAACACTGAAGCTTTCTTT
CASSAESNTEAFF
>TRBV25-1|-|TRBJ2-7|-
TGTGCCAGCAGTGAATCCAGGGCAACCTCCTACGAGCAGTACTTC
CASSESRATSYEQYF
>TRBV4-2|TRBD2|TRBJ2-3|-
TGTGCCAGCAGCCAAGCGGGGACTAGCGGGAGGGCAGATACGCAGTATTTT
CASSQAGTSGRADTQYF
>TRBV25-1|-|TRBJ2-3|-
TGTGCCAGCAGTGAAGAGACAGATACGCAGTATTTT
CASSEETDTQYF
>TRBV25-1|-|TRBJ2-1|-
TGTGCCAGCAGGACAGCCAGCTCCTACAATGAGCAGTTCTTC
CASRTASSYNEQFF
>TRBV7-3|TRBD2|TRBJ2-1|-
TGTGCCAGCAGCTTGGGGACTAGTGGGAATGAGCAGTTCTTC
CASSLGTSGNEQFF
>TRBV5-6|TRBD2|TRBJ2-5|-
TGTGCCAGCAGCCGGACTAGCGGGAGGGGGGAGACCCAGTACTTC
CASSRTSGRGETQYF
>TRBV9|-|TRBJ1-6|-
TGTGCCAGCAGCGAGTGGGGGCCGGGGCAGGCCGATTCACCCCTCCACTTT
CASSEWGPGQADSPLHF
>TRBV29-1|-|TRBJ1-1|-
TGCAGCGCCGAATCTAGCACTGAAGCTTTCTTT
CSAESSTEAFF
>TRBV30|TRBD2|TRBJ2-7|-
TGTGCCTGGAGCGCCGGACTAGCTCCCTACGAGCAGTACTTC
CAWSAGLAPYEQYF
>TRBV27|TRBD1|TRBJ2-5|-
TGTGCCAGCGGATTCGTCGGACAGGGGCTGACCCAGTACTTC
CASGFVGQGLTQYF
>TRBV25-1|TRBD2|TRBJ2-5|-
TGTGCCAGCGAGGCCCAGCGGGGGGAGACCCAGTACTTC
CASEAQRGETQYF
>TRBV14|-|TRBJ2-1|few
TGTGCCAGCAGCCAAGAGGCGGGGAACAATGAGCAGTTCTTC
CASSQEAGNNEQFF
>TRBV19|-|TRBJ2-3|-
TGTGCCAGTAGTATAGATGGGCCGGGCGGGGGCACAGATACGCAGTATTTT
CASSIDGPGGGTDTQYF
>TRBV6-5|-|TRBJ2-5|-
TGTGCCAGCAGCGCCGGGACATTGGTGGAGACCCAGTACTTC
CASSAGTLVETQYF
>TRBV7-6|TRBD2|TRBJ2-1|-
TGTGCCAGCAGCTCTCTTCCGGGACTAGCGGCAGCTGAGCAGTTCTTC
CASSSLPGLAAAEQFF
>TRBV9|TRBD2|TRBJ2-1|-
TGTGCCAGCAGCCCCCTAGCGGGGGGGACCTACAATGAGCAGTTCTTC
CASSPLAGGTYNEQFF
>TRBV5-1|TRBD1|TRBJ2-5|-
TGCGCCAGCAGCTTGGCCCCAGGGGGCATGGAGACCCAGTACTTC
CASSLAPGGMETQYF
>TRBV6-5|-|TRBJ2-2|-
TGTGCCAGCAGTTACTCGTATAGGAACACCGGGGAGCTGTTTTTT
CASSYSYRNTGELFF
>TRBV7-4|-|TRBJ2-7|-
TGTGCCAGCAGTTTGACAGGCTCGAGCTCCTACGAGCAGTACTTC
CASSLTGSSSYEQYF
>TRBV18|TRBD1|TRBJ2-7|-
TGTGCCAGCTCACCACTTGCCGACAGGGGGCGCGCCTACGAGCAGTACTTC
CASSPLADRGRAYEQYF
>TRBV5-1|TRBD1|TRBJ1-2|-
TGCGCCAGCAGCCAACCCAAGGACAGGGCGCAAGAGGGCTATGGCTACACCTTC
CASSQPKDRAQEGYGYTF
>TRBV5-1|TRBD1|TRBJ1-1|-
TGCGCCAGCAGCTGGGGACAGGGGGACACTGAAGCTTTCTTT
CASSWGQGDTEAFF
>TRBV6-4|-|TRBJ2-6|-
TGTGCCAGCGGGGGCAGTTCTGGGGCCAACGTCCTGACTTTC
CASGGSSGANVLTF
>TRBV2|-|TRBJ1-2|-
TGTGCCAGCAGTGGGAGAGTGGGGCACTATGGCTACACCTTC
CASSGRVGHYGYTF
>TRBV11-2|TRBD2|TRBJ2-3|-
TGTGCCAGCAGCTTAGAACTGGCTAGCGGCAGCACAGATACGCAGTATTTT
CASSLELASGSTDTQYF
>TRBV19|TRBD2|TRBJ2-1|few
TGTGCCACTTCTCCGGGACTAGCGGGAGCCTGGGAGCAGTTCTTC
CATSPGLAGAWEQFF
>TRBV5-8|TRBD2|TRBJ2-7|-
TGTGCCAGCAGCTCAACGGCGGGAGGGGAACGGGCCGAGCAGTACTTC
CASSSTAGGERAEQYF
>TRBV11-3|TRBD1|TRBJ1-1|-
TGTGCCAGCAGCTTGGGACAGCGGACTGAAGCTTTCTTT
CASSLGQRTEAFF
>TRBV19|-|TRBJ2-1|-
TGTGCCAGTAGTATCATAAGCGACGCCAATGAGCAGTTCTTC
CASSIISDANEQFF